This T cell receptor (beta chain) was found in a study of beta chain features in type 1 diabetes. General study findings and limits: It was possible that PCR favored shorter templates, equally so in patients and controls. Small HLA sub-analyses could not settle whether HLA shapes TCRB rearrangement.

It was one heparinised blood draw, averaging approximately 100 mL, that each donor gave. Expressed TCRB transcripts were sequenced because the isolated RNA had all been reverse transcribed beforehand. Average reads for naive, central memory and regulatory T cell samples were several million. Clones were sequenced by immunoSEQ multiplex PCR, and TCRdb holds only the in-frame ones, with some missing. This table holds 620,000 or so clones, 15% to 18% found once. This CDR3 spans 16 amino acids. With V trimmed by 5 bases and J by 2 bases, 9 bases remained unmatched. CDR1 is SGHTA, CDR2 FQGTGA, per germline. This clone was seen only a few times. The antigen is not known.

The gene calls are TRBV7-3 and TRBJ1-5; TRBD1 aligns across 7 bases. The sequence was obtained from a man aged 18 to 35 in good health. Sequencing input: naive CD4+ T cells from blood. As DNA, the CDR3 is TGTGCCAGCAGCACGGCCCCCACAGGGGGCAATCAGCCCCAGCATTTT. It yields the protein CASSTAPTGGNQPQHF.